Listed below are T cell receptor beta chains from one sample, sequenced in a study of blood T cell repertoires in COVID-19. Repertoires were generated with immunoSEQ multiplex PCR, while TCRdb's copy carries only in-frame clones and drops some. The repertoire has a few hundred thousand clones, 84% of them found once; the top ten carry 1.2% to 1.5%. Input material: peripheral blood. Receptor source: a woman in her thirties or forties who had recovered from COVID-19. Both conserved end residues are part of each CDR3. The D gene is left open where the match is weak. Clone size is not always given. Where it is, it says once, few, many or a class for expanded clones.

j_call v_call d_call clone_size cdr3_aa cdr3_nt
TRBJ2-5 TRBV18 TRBD1 once CASSPGTVQETQYF TGTGCCAGCTCACCTGGGACAGTCCAAGAGACCCAGTACTTC
TRBJ2-2 TRBV10-3 TRBD1 few CAIRPGQGVHTGELFF TGTGCCATCAGGCCGGGACAGGGGGTACACACCGGGGAGCTGTTTTTT
TRBJ1-5 TRBV5-1 . . CASSLAPDYSNQPQHF TGCGCCAGCAGCTTGGCCCCAGATTATAGCAATCAGCCCCAGCATTTT
TRBJ2-2 TRBV11-2 . few CASKQRGTGELFF TGTGCCAGCAAACAGCGCGGGACCGGGGAGCTGTTTTTT
TRBJ2-3 TRBV7-9 . many CATPSSERTDTQYF TGTGCCACCCCTTCTAGCGAAAGGACAGATACGCAGTATTTT
TRBJ1-1 TRBV18 TRBD1 . CASSPPKTRGSTEAFF TGTGCCAGCTCACCCCCAAAAACCAGGGGGAGCACTGAAGCTTTCTTT
TRBJ1-5 TRBV9 . few CASSPPAGDGQPQHF TGTGCCAGCAGCCCCCCGGCAGGGGACGGTCAGCCCCAGCATTTT
TRBJ1-1 TRBV4-3 . . CASSQEGGAWNTEAFF TGCGCCAGCAGCCAAGAAGGAGGGGCATGGAACACTGAAGCTTTCTTT
TRBJ1-2 TRBV23-1 . . CASSRKRGNAIPLRRMYTF TGCGCCAGCAGTCGAAAGCGGGGGAATGCGATACCCCTACGTAGAATGTACACCTTC
TRBJ1-2 TRBV15 TRBD1 . CATSGQTGGYGYTF TGTGCCACCAGCGGCCAGACAGGGGGGTATGGCTACACCTTC
TRBJ2-7 TRBV9 TRBD2 . CASSVVGTSFEQYF TGTGCCAGCAGCGTAGTGGGGACTAGCTTCGAGCAGTACTTC
TRBJ2-3 TRBV6-4 . . CASSRTGSTDTQYF TGTGCCAGCAGTAGAACGGGGAGCACAGATACGCAGTATTTT
TRBJ2-2 TRBV5-1 . . CASSLWQGNTGELFF TGCGCCAGCAGCTTGTGGCAGGGGAACACCGGGGAGCTGTTTTTT
TRBJ1-5 TRBV6-5 . once CASSYSDGNQPQHF TGTGCCAGCAGTTACTCCGACGGGAATCAGCCCCAGCATTTT
TRBJ1-1 TRBV12-5 . . CASGLEQGTKAFF TGTGCTAGTGGTTTGGAACAGGGCACGAAAGCTTTCTTT
TRBJ1-3 TRBV21-1 . . CASRTTGTVSGNTIYF TGTGCCAGCAGGACTACCGGGACAGTATCTGGAAACACCATATATTTT
TRBJ1-6 TRBV5-6 . . CASSLGQDLLNSPLHF TGTGCCAGCAGCTTGGGGCAGGATCTCCTAAATTCACCCCTCCACTTT
TRBJ2-1 TRBV28 TRBD2 . CASSLISGGSYNEQFF TGTGCCAGCAGTTTGATTAGCGGGGGGTCCTACAATGAGCAGTTCTTC
TRBJ2-5 TRBV18 . . CASSPPATSGTQYF TGTGCCAGCTCACCACCGGCCACAAGTGGGACCCAGTACTTC
TRBJ2-1 TRBV9 . once CASSIGANNEQFF TGTGCCAGCAGTATCGGTGCAAACAATGAGCAGTTCTTC
TRBJ1-4 TRBV7-2 . few CASSVRGGANEKLFF TGTGCCAGCAGCGTCCGGGGTGGTGCTAATGAAAAACTGTTTTTT
TRBJ1-2 TRBV10-3 . . CAISELPQANYGYTF TGTGCCATCAGTGAGCTCCCCCAGGCTAACTATGGCTACACCTTC
TRBJ2-7 TRBV12-3/TRBV12-4 . . CASGSFYEQYF TGTGCCAGCGGTTCTTTCTACGAGCAGTACTTC
TRBJ1-5 TRBV12-3/TRBV12-4 TRBD1 few CASSYQGAQPQHF TGTGCCAGCAGTTATCAGGGGGCTCAGCCCCAGCATTTT
TRBJ1-1 TRBV5-1 . . CASSYGSLNTEAFF TGCGCCAGCAGCTATGGCAGTCTTAACACTGAAGCTTTCTTT
TRBJ2-1 TRBV19 . . CASSIRGGNEQFF TGTGCCAGTAGTATTCGGGGAGGCAATGAGCAGTTCTTC
TRBJ1-5 TRBV29-1 . . CSVSNSNQPQHF TGCAGCGTAAGCAATAGCAATCAGCCCCAGCATTTT
TRBJ2-7 TRBV18 . . CASSPGRGYEQYF TGTGCCAGCTCACCAGGTAGGGGCTACGAGCAGTACTTC
TRBJ1-1 TRBV9 . . CASSPPYNRDGAFF TGTGCCAGCAGCCCCCCTTACAACAGGGATGGAGCTTTCTTT
TRBJ2-3 TRBV7-2 . . CASTQVDTQYF TGTGCCAGCACCCAGGTGGATACGCAGTATTTT
TRBJ2-5 TRBV9 TRBD2 once CASSVPSSGGYQETQYF TGTGCCAGCAGCGTACCCTCAAGCGGGGGGTACCAAGAGACCCAGTACTTC
TRBJ2-1 TRBV2 . . CASKLGLNNEQFF TGTGCCAGCAAGTTAGGACTCAACAATGAGCAGTTCTTC
TRBJ1-1 TRBV6-2/TRBV6-3 TRBD1 . CASSYPITTGLLTEAFF TGTGCCAGCAGTTACCCTATAACGACAGGGTTACTCACTGAAGCTTTCTTT
TRBJ2-2 TRBV3-1/TRBV3-2 . . CASSPPSGANTGELFF TGTGCCAGCAGTCCCCCATCAGGTGCGAACACCGGGGAGCTGTTTTTT
TRBJ1-4 TRBV6-5 TRBD1 . CASSFGQGRTNEKLFF TGTGCCAGCAGTTTCGGACAGGGACGAACTAATGAAAAACTGTTTTTT
TRBJ1-3 TRBV5-6 . . CASSRESGNTIYF TGTGCCAGCAGCCGGGAGTCGGGAAACACCATATATTTT
TRBJ1-2 TRBV2 . . CASRRLAYRGYTF TGTGCCAGCAGAAGACTAGCGTATCGTGGCTACACCTTC